The rows below give T cell receptor beta chains drawn from one sample of a study of blood T cell repertoires in COVID-19. Assay used: immunoSEQ multiplex PCR; TCRdb lists only in-frame clones, some missing. The sample consists of 90,000 to 100,000 clones, approximately 86% of them appearing once. Material: peripheral blood. The receptor set was obtained from a man aged 80 or over with acute or convalescent COVID-19. The CDR3 runs from the conserved cysteine through the conserved F or W. Each record gives: V gene, D gene, clone size, J gene, CDR3 protein, CDR3 DNA. The D gene is left open where the match is weak. Part of the rows lack a size; the others show once, few, many or a class for expanded clones.

TRBV29-1	-	-	TRBJ2-3	CSVEPAGSDTQYF	TGCAGCGTTGAGCCGGCAGGGTCAGATACGCAGTATTTT
TRBV2	TRBD1	-	TRBJ2-1	CASSEVWTGQFF	TGTGCCAGCAGTGAAGTGTGGACAGGGCAGTTCTTC
TRBV7-2	TRBD1	few	TRBJ2-7	CASSSRDRLSYEQYF	TGTGCCAGCAGCTCCAGGGACAGACTTTCCTACGAGCAGTACTTC
TRBV7-2	-	-	TRBJ1-6	CASSLVVRGTAPNSPLHF	TGTGCCAGCAGCTTAGTGGTTCGGGGAACAGCCCCTAATTCACCCCTCCACTTT
TRBV9	-	-	TRBJ1-1	CASSVVGQGNTEAFF	TGTGCCAGCAGCGTAGTGGGTCAGGGGAACACTGAAGCTTTCTTT
TRBV6-4	-	-	TRBJ2-1	CASSGELVSSNEQFF	TGTGCCAGCAGTGGAGAACTTGTCTCCTCCAATGAGCAGTTCTTC
TRBV30	TRBD2	-	TRBJ2-2	CAWTSGTNTGELFF	TGTGCCTGGACCAGCGGGACGAACACCGGGGAGCTGTTTTTT
TRBV2	-	-	TRBJ1-1	CASTRQMNTEAFF	TGTGCCAGCACCAGACAAATGAACACTGAAGCTTTCTTT
TRBV18	TRBD1	-	TRBJ1-1	CASSPPSQGAGTEAFF	TGTGCCAGCTCACCACCGTCACAGGGGGCAGGCACTGAAGCTTTCTTT
TRBV15	TRBD2	-	TRBJ2-1	CATSRPGLADNEQFF	TGTGCCACCAGCAGACCGGGACTAGCGGACAATGAGCAGTTCTTC
TRBV19	-	few	TRBJ2-7	CATTRGGSSYEQYF	TGTGCCACCACTAGAGGCGGATCCTCCTACGAGCAGTACTTC
TRBV6-4	-	-	TRBJ1-3	CASSDSPLHQDSLFSGNTIYF	TGTGCCAGCAGTGACTCCCCCCTTCACCAGGACAGCCTTTTCTCTGGAAACACCATATATTTT
TRBV2	-	-	TRBJ1-1	CASSATDAFF	TGTGCCAGCAGTGCAACAGATGCTTTCTTT